This TCR beta chain was sequenced for a study of T cell repertoires in cytomegalovirus infection. Study details: From public TCR beta signatures came an indication of both CMV infection and matching HLA type. Findings of the study overall: Identification of carriers of CMV plus the relevant HLA was performed using cumulative public TCR beta family frequency.

TCRdb re-derived calls from the reads in MiXCR, one entry per CDR3 protein. The sample comprises fewer than 350,000 distinct CDR3 sequences, roughly 29% of which are singletons, and 15% to 25% rests with the top ten. The ends lost 3 bases at V and 6 bases at J; junction bases unmatched: 2. Looked up from germline, CDR1 is SGHVS and CDR2 is FNYEAQ. The CDR3 spans 13 residues. Concerning this clonotype itself: Its antigen remains unknown.

The specimen was cultured PBMCs, collected from culture after CMV antigen stimulation. This TCR came from a human donor in good health (CMV status not recorded). Some clones in this sample may be carry-over from other donors' samples. V and J are TRBV7-6 and TRBJ2-1; the match to TRBD1 covers 7 bases. Here the CDR3 DNA reads TGTGCCAGCAGCTTTGGGACAGTCAATGAGCAGTTCTTC. Encoded protein: CASSFGTVNEQFF.